This passage covers 19 T cell receptor beta chains from one sample sequenced in a study of T cells in Graves' hyperthyroidism and ophthalmopathy. TCR beta CDR3 sequences were amplified from RNA transcripts. First-round RT-PCR targeting the TCR CDR3 was performed with the HTBI primer set. MiXCR was run by TCRdb on the multiplex PCR reads, yielding one entry per CDR3 protein. Here the sample spans some 510,000 distinct CDR3 sequences, about 45% being singletons. Sequencing was performed on peripheral blood or thyroid tissue (not recorded which). The receptors originated from a woman younger than 35 with Graves' hyperthyroidism.

This clonotype was seen repeatedly, ten times or more. This chain links TRBV7-3 with TRBJ1-5, with a weak D call TRBD1 (5 bases). V was cut by 2 bases and J by 3 bases, with 8 bases left in between. CDR3 length: 14 amino acids. Germline CDR1 and CDR2: SGHTA and FQGTGA. CDR3 DNA sequence: TGTGCCAGCAGCTTACGAGGGGACAATCAGCCCCAGCATTTT. Its translation: CASSLRGDNQPQHF.

This clonotype was detected many times. This chain connects TRBV25-1 to TRBJ1-1, with 9 bases that match TRBD1. J was trimmed by 5 bases and V by 8 bases; bases with no gene match: 6. The germline CDR1 and CDR2 sequences are MGHDK and SYGVNS. The CDR3 sequence is 13 residues long. The CDR3: CASSTGTGTEAFF. CDR3 bases: TGTGCCAGCTCGACCGGGACAGGGACTGAAGCTTTCTTT.

This clonotype was observed many times. The rearrangement uses TRBV13 and TRBJ1-2; TRBD1 is a possible D gene (6 bases). Germline CDR1 is PRHDT and CDR2 is FYEKMQ (reference sequence). This CDR3 has 12 amino acids. Trimming took off 5 bases at V and 7 bases at J, with 11 bases between the two ends. The CDR3 DNA reads as TGTGCCAGCAGCGTCAACAGGGCTGGCTACACCTTC. Its translation is CASSVNRAGYTF.

This clonotype was found a few times. This chain joins TRBV12-3 or TRBV12-4 and TRBJ1-5, with D uncertain. V shed 3 bases and J shed 4 bases, with 7 bases lying between them. The CDR3 contains 13 residues. The CDR3 region is CASSLKENQPQHF. As DNA, the CDR3 is TGTGCCAGCAGTTTGAAGGAGAATCAGCCCCAGCATTTT.

Turning to this clonotype: Sequence at one end of the junction differs from germline and may be a read error. The gene calls are TRBV24-1 and TRBJ2-2; 8 bases are shared with TRBD1. This CDR3 has 17 residues. CDR1 KGHDR and CDR2 SFDVKD come from the germline V gene. Here the CDR3 DNA reads TGTGCCACCAGTGAAAGTGGGACAGGAGAGATCTCCGGGGAGCTGTCTTTT. It yields the protein CATSESGTGEISGELSF.

This clonotype was picked up a small number of times. The V gene is TRBV29-1, the J gene TRBJ2-7, with 9 bases fitting TRBD2. The germline V gene encodes CDR1 SQVTM and CDR2 ANQGSEA. The CDR3 is made up of 16 amino acids. With 8 bases clipped from V and 5 bases from J, the junction kept 19 bases outside the gene matches. The CDR3 coding sequence is TGCAGCATCCAAGCGGTTATGGGCGGGAGGGCCAACGAGCAGTACTTC. Protein sequence: CSIQAVMGGRANEQYF.

Remarks on this clonotype: A much larger clonotype is one base distant, so this may be a read error. V and J are TRBV10-3 and TRBJ1-5; D is possibly TRBD1 (6 bases). CDR1 is ENHRY and CDR2 is SYGVKD in the germline V gene. This CDR3 contains 19 residues. V lost 3 bases, J lost 0 bases, and 21 bases lay in between. The CDR3 DNA is TGTGCCATCAGTGATCCTGCGCAAGGGGACATCCATAGCAATCAGCCCCAGCATTTT. The encoded protein is CAISDPAQGDIHSNQPQHF.

The DNA for the CDR3 is TGTGCCAGCAGTGAAGACAGGAGGGACAATGAGCAGTTCTTC. It yields the protein CASSEDRRDNEQFF. This chain uses TRBV2 with TRBJ2-1, with D perhaps matching TRBD2 (6 bases). The CDR3 is made up of 14 amino acids. In germline, CDR1 is SNHLY, CDR2 FYNNEI. Trimming pared 1 base from V and 5 bases from J, leaving 9 bases between.

This sequence joins TRBV12-3 or TRBV12-4 and TRBJ2-7; tentatively, D is TRBD1 (5 bases). Trimming removed 3 bases from V and 5 bases from J, with 14 bases in between. This CDR3 has 14 amino acids. In DNA form, the CDR3 reads TGTGCCAGCAGTTTGGTGGGGCTTTCGGACGAGCAGTACTTC. Encoded protein: CASSLVGLSDEQYF.

The chain carries TRBV2 and TRBJ2-7, with a tentative D call TRBD1 (6 bases). The J call could be wrong; TRBJ2-1 is a better fit for the DNA end. Germline V gene lookup returns CDR1 SNHLY and CDR2 FYNNEI. This CDR3 contains 14 residues. CDR3 nucleotides: TGTGCCAGCAGTGAGCTGGGGGCCGACAATGAGCAGTTCTTC. Translating gives CASSELGADNEQFF.

The chain links TRBV20-1 to TRBJ1-5; 8 bases are shared with TRBD1. Germline loops: CDR1 DFQATT, CDR2 SNEGSKA (reference sequence). V lost 0 bases and J lost 4; bases outside the gene matches: 5. This CDR3 has 15 residues. The CDR3 DNA follows: TGCAGTGCTAGAGACCCAACAGGGGGTAATCAGCCCCAGCATTTT. It encodes CSARDPTGGNQPQHF.

The chain has TRBV29-1 and TRBJ1-2; D gene uncertain. The CDR3 is made up of 12 amino acids. Trimming pared 8 bases from V and 4 bases from J, leaving 14 bases between. The germline gives CDR1 SQVTM, CDR2 ANQGSEA. CDR3: CSLSGEGYGYTF. CDR3 nucleotide sequence: TGCAGCCTGAGCGGGGAAGGCTATGGCTACACCTTC.

The V gene is TRBV2, the J gene TRBJ1-2; no reliable D call. This CDR3 is 14 amino acids long. In germline, CDR1 is SNHLY, CDR2 FYNNEI. The CDR3: CASGLVSGRDGYTF. The CDR3 bases are TGTGCTAGTGGTTTGGTATCTGGGCGGGATGGCTACACCTTC.

In the case of this clonotype: Possible read error: a much larger clone is one base away. This chain joins TRBV13 and TRBJ2-7, with unresolved D. This CDR3 is built from 13 residues. Germline loops: CDR1 PRHDT, CDR2 FYEKMQ (reference sequence). As DNA, the CDR3 is TGCGCCAGCAGCCAGGCCTTGCCCTACGAGCAGTACTTC. It encodes CASSQALPYEQYF.

This chain uses TRBV12-3 or TRBV12-4 with TRBJ1-6; TRBD1 might be the D (6 bases). The CDR3 totals 15 residues. The V end was cut by 2 bases, the J end by 10 bases, with 15 bases between. This chain's CDR3 is CASSLSGAPGSPLHF. CDR3 sequence (DNA): TGTGCCAGCAGTTTATCGGGGGCGCCAGGATCACCCCTCCACTTT.

This clonotype was found a few times. The chain has TRBV7-2 and TRBJ2-7; 8 nucleotides line up with TRBD1. The CDR3 has 14 amino acids. Germline-derived CDR1 and CDR2 are SGHTA and FQGNSA. Losses at the gene ends were 4 bases for V and 4 bases for J; bases not matched to a gene: 6. In DNA, the CDR3 is TGTGCCAGCAGCTCCCGGACAGGGAAATACGAGCAGTACTTC. Translating gives CASSSRTGKYEQYF.

The table lists this clonotype with many counts. The V call is TRBV24-1, the J call TRBJ1-1, with unresolved D. The CDR3 extends over 14 amino acids. The germline V and J ends were trimmed by 7 bases and 5 bases, with 16 bases remaining between them. CDR1 and CDR2 (germline): KGHDR, SFDVKD. CDR3 sequence (DNA): TGTGCCACCAGGCCCCCCCTCCCGTTGACTGAAGCTTTCTTT. Protein product: CATRPPLPLTEAFF.

The chain has TRBV25-1 and TRBJ1-2; D gene uncertain. CDR3 length: 15 amino acids. The germline V gene has CDR1 MGHDK and CDR2 SYGVNS. V dropped 3 bases and J dropped 7 bases, with 18 bases sitting between them. Written as DNA, the CDR3 is TGTGCCAGCAGTGACCCGCCCTATCCCATTCCTGGCTACACCTTC. Translating it yields CASSDPPYPIPGYTF.

The V gene is TRBV25-1, the J gene TRBJ1-4; the match to TRBD1 covers 8 bases. The CDR3 extends over 12 amino acids. V was clipped by 1 base and J by 17 bases; unmatched bases: 6. Germline CDR1 and CDR2: MGHDK and SYGVNS. CDR3 sequence reads: CASSEWGTGQFF. The CDR3 DNA reads TGTGCCAGCAGTGAATGGGGGACAGGACAATTTTTT.